Listed here are 19 T cell receptor beta chains from one sample, sequenced in a study of blood T cells in healthy people across ages. A second PCR, run for roughly 6 to 11 cycles, used a sample-barcoded 5' primer plus a J-beta primer mix. MiXCR, run by TCRdb on the 5' RACE reads, gives a single entry per CDR3 protein. The profile covers about 1.5 million distinct CDR3 sequences, with approximately 42% appearing a single time and less than 8% taken by the ten largest. The sequencing sample was made of blood. These receptors were taken from a woman younger than 35 in good health.

The chain is built from TRBV7-3 and TRBJ2-5, with TRBD2 matching over 7 bases. The end of the DNA fits TRBJ2-7 better, so the J call may be wrong. Germline CDR1 reads SGHTA; CDR2 reads FQGTGA. CDR3 length equals 14 residues. Here the CDR3 DNA reads TGTGCCAGCAGCTTGGGCGGGGGAGATAACGAGCAGTACTTC. This sequence encodes CASSLGGGDNEQYF.

J is TRBJ1-1 and V is TRBV12-3 or TRBV12-4; TRBD1 matches 7 bases. The J segment lost 6 bases and the V segment lost 6 bases, leaving 10 bases of the junction unmatched. The CDR3 totals 14 residues. Here the CDR3 reads CASSHGTVLSEAFF. CDR3 nucleotide sequence: TGTGCCAGCAGCCATGGGACAGTTCTATCTGAAGCTTTCTTT.

This chain uses TRBV2 with TRBJ2-5; no definite D call. The V gene lost 2 bases and the J gene lost 5 bases, with 6 bases spanning the gap. Germline V lookup: CDR1 SNHLY, CDR2 FYNNEI. The CDR3 runs to 12 residues. CDR3 nucleotides: TGTGCCAGCAGTGAATTTGCGGAGACCCAGTACTTC. It translates to CASSEFAETQYF.

Only a few counts were recorded for this clonotype. The chain joins TRBV12-5 to TRBJ2-3; the match to TRBD1 covers 9 bases. The V segment lost 1 base and the J segment 9 bases; nucleotides outside the gene matches: 2. Germline V gives CDR1 LGHNT, CDR2 FRNRAP. The CDR3 extends over 13 amino acids. The CDR3 coding sequence is TGTGCTAGTGGTTTGGCCGGACAGGGGACGCAGTATTTT. This sequence encodes CASGLAGQGTQYF.

This clonotype was recorded many times. The chain carries TRBV7-8 and TRBJ2-6; 7 positions match TRBD1. Per germline, CDR1 SGHVS and CDR2 FQNEAQ. V lost 4 bases to trimming and J lost 2 bases; unmatched junction nucleotides: 2. The CDR3 covers 15 residues. CDR3 residues: CASSSTGAGANVLTF. As DNA, the CDR3 is TGTGCCAGCAGCTCTACAGGGGCTGGGGCCAACGTCCTGACTTTC.

This clonotype was seen many times. The chain uses TRBV3-1 and TRBJ2-1; a weak D match, TRBD2 (5 bases). With 0 bases removed from V and 15 bases from J, the gap between germline ends came to 12 bases. The CDR3 has 12 amino acids. From germline, CDR1 is LGHDT and CDR2 YNNKEL (reference sequence). The CDR3 reads CASSQDLRVRFF. Written as DNA, the CDR3 is TGTGCCAGCAGCCAAGATCTGAGGGTACGGTTCTTC.

In its sample, this clonotype was seen a few times. V is TRBV10-3 and J is TRBJ2-1, with TRBD2 matching over 10 bases. Trimming removed 6 bases from V and 6 bases from J; junction bases left unmatched: 8. Germline CDR1 ENHRY, CDR2 SYGVKD. There are 15 residues in the CDR3. CDR3 sequence: CAIREAGGQGNEQFF. The CDR3 bases are TGTGCCATCAGGGAAGCGGGAGGGCAGGGCAATGAGCAGTTCTTC.

CDR3 sequence: CSVVPAGGRNEQFF. In DNA form, the CDR3 reads TGCAGCGTCGTCCCCGCGGGGGGTCGGAATGAGCAGTTCTTC. This chain uses TRBV29-1 with TRBJ2-1; 8 bases map to TRBD2. Germline-derived CDR1 and CDR2 are SQVTM and ANQGSEA. There are 14 residues in the CDR3. Trimming took 6 bases from V and 7 from J; bases not matched to a gene: 11.

This clonotype was counted once. The chain links TRBV19 to TRBJ2-1; D is unclear. The CDR3 has 12 residues. Germline lookup yields CDR1 LNHDA and CDR2 SQIVND (reference sequence). Trimming pared 3 bases from V and 10 bases from J, leaving 10 bases between. CDR3 in amino acids: CASSMCSYEQFF. CDR3 DNA sequence: TGTGCCAGTAGTATGTGCTCCTACGAGCAGTTCTTC.

The sample holds a few counts of this clonotype. The chain couples TRBV20-1 to TRBJ2-3; D is uncertain. CDR1 is DFQATT, CDR2 SNEGSKA, per germline (reference sequence). The CDR3 has 12 residues. Trimming took off 0 bases at V and 11 bases at J, with 12 bases between the two ends. The DNA for the CDR3 is TGCAGTGCTAGAGATCTCGTTTCTATGCAGTATTTT. The encoded protein is CSARDLVSMQYF.

On this clonotype itself: A read error may produce the germline difference seen at one junction end. This sequence joins TRBV7-9 and TRBJ1-1; D might be TRBD1 (5 bases). The CDR3 loop spans 15 amino acids. Germline V gives CDR1 SEHNR, CDR2 FQNEAQ (reference sequence). CDR3: CASSSPQGANTETFF. For the CDR3, the DNA is TGTGCCAGCAGCTCCCCCCAGGGCGCGAACACTGAAACTTTCTTT. The full variable domain, rest sourced from reference TRBV7-9 and TRBJ1-1, is DTGVSQNPRHKITKRGQNVTFRCDPISEHNRLYWYRQTLGQGPEFLTYFQNEAQLEKSRLLSDRFSAERPKGSFSTLEIQRTEQGDSAMYLCASSSPQGANTETFFGQGTRLTVV.

This clonotype occurred a few times. V and J are TRBV20-1 and TRBJ1-6; D not certain. Germline V gene data show CDR1 as DFQATT and CDR2 as SNEGSKA (reference sequence). Trimming removed 6 bases at V and 0 bases at J, with 15 bases between. This CDR3 is built from 16 residues. The CDR3 DNA is TGCAGTGCCATTGAATTCCGTATCTCCTATAATTCACCCCTCCACTTT. This translates into CSAIEFRISYNSPLHF.

The V gene is TRBV29-1, the J gene TRBJ1-1; D not certain. Trimming took off 6 bases at V and 0 bases at J, with 14 bases between the two ends. CDR3 length: 14 residues. Germline V gene sequence: CDR1 SQVTM, CDR2 ANQGSEA. The CDR3 protein is CSVVERAMNTEAFF. CDR3 sequence (DNA): TGCAGCGTCGTGGAGCGGGCCATGAACACTGAAGCTTTCTTT.

The chain links TRBV20-1 to TRBJ2-7; 10 bases agree with TRBD2. The ends lost 5 bases at V and 7 bases at J; junction bases unmatched: 23. CDR1 is DFQATT and CDR2 is SNEGSKA in the germline V gene (reference sequence). This CDR3 has 18 amino acids. The CDR3 reads CSAPRVPAGGQSYNEQYF. The CDR3 DNA sequence: TGCAGTGCTCCCCGGGTGCCAGCGGGGGGGCAGTCCTACAATGAGCAGTACTTC.

The V and J genes are TRBV6-4 and TRBJ1-1; D gene ambiguous. Trimming pared 0 bases from V and 7 bases from J, leaving 6 bases between. This CDR3 contains 12 residues. Germline V lookup: CDR1 MRHNA, CDR2 SNTAGT. This chain's CDR3 is CASSDSWGEAFF. DNA for the CDR3: TGTGCCAGCAGTGACTCATGGGGTGAAGCTTTCTTT.

The chain carries TRBV5-1 and TRBJ2-5; 12 nucleotides align to TRBD2. This CDR3 is 16 amino acids long. CDR1 is SGHRS and CDR2 is YFSETQ in the germline V gene. The ends lost 2 bases at V and 3 bases at J; junction bases unmatched: 5. CDR3 in DNA: TGCGCCAGCAGCTTCCGACTAGCGGGGGCGAAAGAGACCCAGTACTTC. Amino acid sequence: CASSFRLAGAKETQYF.

This chain joins TRBV20-1 and TRBJ1-2; 7 nucleotides agree with TRBD1. In germline, CDR1 is DFQATT, CDR2 SNEGSKA (reference sequence). After removal of 5 bases from V and 4 bases from J, the junction contained 4 bases not matched to a gene. This CDR3 is 12 amino acids long. CDR3 nucleotides: TGCAGTGCTCCAGGGGGTGGCTATGGCTACACCTTC. Residues: CSAPGGGYGYTF.

V usage is TRBV3-1 and J usage is TRBJ2-3; D is possibly TRBD1 or TRBD2 (5 bases each). Trimming took 7 bases from V and 9 from J, leaving 17 bases between them. Germline V gives CDR1 LGHDT, CDR2 YNNKEL (reference sequence). This CDR3 has 13 residues. The CDR3 loop reads CASKVRDAETQYF. The DNA of the CDR3 is TGTGCCAGCAAAGTCCGGGACGCCGAGACGCAGTATTTT.

The chain combines TRBV6-6 with TRBJ1-5; TRBD1 matches at 10 bases. The V gene's germline CDR1 is MNHNY and CDR2 SVGAGI (reference sequence). There are 13 residues in the CDR3. Trimming removed 2 bases from V and 13 bases from J; junction bases left unmatched: 5. CDR3 sequence reads: CASSYGTGATQHF. The CDR3 nucleotides are TGTGCCAGCAGTTACGGGACAGGGGCGACGCAGCATTTT.